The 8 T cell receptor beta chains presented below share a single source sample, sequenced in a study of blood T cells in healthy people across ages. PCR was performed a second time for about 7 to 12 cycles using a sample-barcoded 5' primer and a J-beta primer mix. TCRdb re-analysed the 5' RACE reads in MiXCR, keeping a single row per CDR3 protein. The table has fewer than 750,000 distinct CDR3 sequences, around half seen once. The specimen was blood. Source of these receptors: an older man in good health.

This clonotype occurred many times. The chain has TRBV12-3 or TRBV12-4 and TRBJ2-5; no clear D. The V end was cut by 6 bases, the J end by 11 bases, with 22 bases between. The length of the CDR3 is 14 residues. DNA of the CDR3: TGTGCCAGCAGCGACATTGGCTCGGGTCGCCGGCAGTACTTC. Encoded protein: CASSDIGSGRRQYF.

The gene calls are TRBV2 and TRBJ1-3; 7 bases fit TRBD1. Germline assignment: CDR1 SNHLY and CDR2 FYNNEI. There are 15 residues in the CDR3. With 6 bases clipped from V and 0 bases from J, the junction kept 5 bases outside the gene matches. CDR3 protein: CASRGDSFSGNTIYF. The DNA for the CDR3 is TGTGCCAGCAGGGGGGACAGCTTCTCTGGAAACACCATATATTTT.

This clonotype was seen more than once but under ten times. The chain's CDR3 is CSAPPGASYEQYF. CDR3 sequence (DNA): TGCAGTGCCCCTCCGGGGGCCTCCTACGAGCAGTACTTC. The V call is TRBV20-1, the J call TRBJ2-7, with D perhaps TRBD1 or TRBD2 (6 bases each). The CDR3 loop spans 13 amino acids. Germline V gene lookup returns CDR1 DFQATT and CDR2 SNEGSKA (reference sequence). V was clipped by 6 bases and J by 0 bases, with 12 bases between them.

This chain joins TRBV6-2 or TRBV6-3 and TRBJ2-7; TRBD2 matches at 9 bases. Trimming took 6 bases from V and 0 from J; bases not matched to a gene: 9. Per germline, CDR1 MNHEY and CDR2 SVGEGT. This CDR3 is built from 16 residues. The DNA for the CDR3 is TGTGCCAGCAGCCCTCATAGCGGGAGAGTCTCCTACGAGCAGTACTTC. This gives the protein CASSPHSGRVSYEQYF.

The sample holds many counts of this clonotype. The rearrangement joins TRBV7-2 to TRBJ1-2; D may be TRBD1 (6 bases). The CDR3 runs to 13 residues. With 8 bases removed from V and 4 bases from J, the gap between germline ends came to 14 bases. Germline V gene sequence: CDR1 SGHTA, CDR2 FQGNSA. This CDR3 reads CASRTDWSYGYTF. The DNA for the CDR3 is TGTGCCAGCCGGACAGACTGGAGCTATGGCTACACCTTC.

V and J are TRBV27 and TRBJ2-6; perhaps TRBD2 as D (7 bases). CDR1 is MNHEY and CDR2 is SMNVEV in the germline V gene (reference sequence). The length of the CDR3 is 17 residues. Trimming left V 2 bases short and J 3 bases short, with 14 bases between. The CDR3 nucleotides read TGTGCCAGCAGTTTACGAGGGGGGGCTAGTGGGGCCAACGTCCTGACTTTC. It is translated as CASSLRGGASGANVLTF.

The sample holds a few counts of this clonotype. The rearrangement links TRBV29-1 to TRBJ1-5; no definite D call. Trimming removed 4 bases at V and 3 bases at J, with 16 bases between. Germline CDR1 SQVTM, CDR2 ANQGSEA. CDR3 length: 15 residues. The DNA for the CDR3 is TGCAGCGTTGTGAGGGAGTCGGGCGACAATCAGCCCCAGCATTTT. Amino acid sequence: CSVVRESGDNQPQHF. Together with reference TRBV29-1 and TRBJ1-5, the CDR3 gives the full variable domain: SAVISQKPSRDICQRGTSLTIQCQVDSQVTMMFWYRQQPGQSLTLIATANQGSEATYESGFVIDKFPISRPNLTFSTLTVSNMSPEDSSIYLCSVVRESGDNQPQHFGDGTRLSIL.

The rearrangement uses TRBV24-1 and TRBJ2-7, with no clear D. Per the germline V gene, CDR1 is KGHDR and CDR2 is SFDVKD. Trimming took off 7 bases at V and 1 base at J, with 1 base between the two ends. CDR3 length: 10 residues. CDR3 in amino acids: CATRSYEQYF. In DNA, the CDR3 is TGTGCCACCAGATCCTACGAGCAGTACTTC.